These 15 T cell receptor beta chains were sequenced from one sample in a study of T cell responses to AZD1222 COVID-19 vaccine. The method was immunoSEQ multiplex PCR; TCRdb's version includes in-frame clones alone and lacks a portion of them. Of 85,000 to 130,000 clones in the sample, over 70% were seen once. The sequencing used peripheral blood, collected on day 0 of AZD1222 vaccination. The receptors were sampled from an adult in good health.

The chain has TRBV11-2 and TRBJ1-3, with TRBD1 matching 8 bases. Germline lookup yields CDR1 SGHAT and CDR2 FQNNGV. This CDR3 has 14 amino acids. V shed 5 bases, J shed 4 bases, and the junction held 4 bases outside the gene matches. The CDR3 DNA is TGTGCCAGCAGCCGGACAGGGAGAGGAAACACCATATATTTT. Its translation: CASSRTGRGNTIYF.

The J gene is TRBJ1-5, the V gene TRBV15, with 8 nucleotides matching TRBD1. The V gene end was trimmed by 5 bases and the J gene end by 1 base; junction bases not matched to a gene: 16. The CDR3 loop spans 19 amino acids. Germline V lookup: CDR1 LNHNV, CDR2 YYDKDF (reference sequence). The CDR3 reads CATSLTGTGWSISNQPQHF. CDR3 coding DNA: TGTGCCACCAGCCTAACCGGGACAGGTTGGTCGATAAGCAATCAGCCCCAGCATTTT. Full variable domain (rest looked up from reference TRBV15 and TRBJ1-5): DAMVIQNPRYQVTQFGKPVTLSCSQTLNHNVMYWYQQKSSQAPKLLFHYYDKDFNNEADTPDNFQSRRPNTSFCFLDIRSPGLGDTAMYLCATSLTGTGWSISNQPQHFGDGTRLSIL.

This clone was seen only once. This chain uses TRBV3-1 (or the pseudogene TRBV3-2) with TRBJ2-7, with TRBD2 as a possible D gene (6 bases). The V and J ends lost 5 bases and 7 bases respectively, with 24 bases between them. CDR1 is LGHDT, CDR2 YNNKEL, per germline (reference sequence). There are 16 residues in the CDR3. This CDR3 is CASSGKWGSGAEEQYF. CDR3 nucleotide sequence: TGTGCCAGCAGCGGAAAATGGGGTAGCGGCGCGGAGGAGCAGTACTTC.

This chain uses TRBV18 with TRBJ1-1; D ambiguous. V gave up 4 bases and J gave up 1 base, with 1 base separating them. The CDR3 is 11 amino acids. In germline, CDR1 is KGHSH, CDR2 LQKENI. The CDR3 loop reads CASSQNTEAFF. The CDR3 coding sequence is TGTGCCAGCTCACAGAACACTGAAGCTTTCTTT.

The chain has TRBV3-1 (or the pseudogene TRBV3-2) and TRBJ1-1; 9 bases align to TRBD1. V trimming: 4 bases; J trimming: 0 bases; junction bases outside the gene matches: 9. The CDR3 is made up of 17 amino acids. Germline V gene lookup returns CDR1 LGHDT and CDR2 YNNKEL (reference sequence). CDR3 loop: CASSRLDRGYMNTEAFF. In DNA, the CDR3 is TGTGCCAGCAGCCGCCTGGACAGGGGCTACATGAACACTGAAGCTTTCTTT.

The CDR3 nucleotides are TGTGCCAGCAGCCGCGACAGGGGGTATGAGCAGTTCTTC. It specifies CASSRDRGYEQFF. This chain connects TRBV7-8 to TRBJ2-1, with TRBD1 matching 9 bases. The V segment lost 5 bases and the J segment 8 bases; nucleotides outside the gene matches: 4. CDR3 length equals 13 residues. The V gene's germline CDR1 is SGHVS and CDR2 FQNEAQ.

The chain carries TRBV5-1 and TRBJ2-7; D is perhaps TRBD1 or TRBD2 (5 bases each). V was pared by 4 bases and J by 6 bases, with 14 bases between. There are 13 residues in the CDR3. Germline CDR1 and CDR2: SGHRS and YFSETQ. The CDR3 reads CASSPEGRGEQYF. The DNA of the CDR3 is TGCGCCAGCAGCCCCGAGGGTAGGGGCGAGCAGTACTTC.

The CDR3 region is CASSFVGAEAFF. The CDR3 nucleotides are TGTGCCAGCAGTTTCGTAGGGGCTGAAGCTTTCTTT. V gene TRBV27 combines with J gene TRBJ1-1; a weak D match, TRBD1 (5 bases). V lost 3 bases to trimming and J lost 6 bases, with 8 bases between them. Germline V CDR1 and CDR2: MNHEY, SMNVEV (reference sequence). The CDR3 extends over 12 amino acids.

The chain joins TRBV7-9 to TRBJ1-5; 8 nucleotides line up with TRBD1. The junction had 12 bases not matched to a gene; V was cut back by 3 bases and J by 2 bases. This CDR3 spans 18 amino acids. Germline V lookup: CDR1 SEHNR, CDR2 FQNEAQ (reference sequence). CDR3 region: CASSFGQGPPSGNQPQHF. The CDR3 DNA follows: TGTGCCAGCAGCTTTGGACAGGGCCCGCCGAGTGGCAATCAGCCCCAGCATTTT.

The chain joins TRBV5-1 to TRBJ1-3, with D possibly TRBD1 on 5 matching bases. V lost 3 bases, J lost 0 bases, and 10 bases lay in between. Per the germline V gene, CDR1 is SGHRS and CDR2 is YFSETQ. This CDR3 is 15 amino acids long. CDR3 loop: CASSSSGGSGNTIYF. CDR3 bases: TGCGCCAGCAGCTCCTCCGGGGGCTCTGGAAACACCATATATTTT.

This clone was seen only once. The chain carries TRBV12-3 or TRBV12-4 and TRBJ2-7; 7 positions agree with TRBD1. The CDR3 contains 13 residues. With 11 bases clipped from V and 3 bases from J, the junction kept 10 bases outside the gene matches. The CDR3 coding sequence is TGTGCCTCGCAGGGGGTTTATGTCTACGAGCAGTACTTC. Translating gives CASQGVYVYEQYF.

The CDR3 DNA sequence: TGCGCCAGCAGCCCGAGGTATGGGTTACCCGCCTACGAGCAGTACTTC. It encodes CASSPRYGLPAYEQYF. The chain joins TRBV4-3 to TRBJ2-7; D call uncertain. V was trimmed by 4 bases and J by 2 bases, leaving 18 bases between them. The CDR3 sequence is 16 residues long. CDR1 and CDR2 (germline): LGHNA, YSLEER.

The CDR3 coding sequence is TGTGCCAGCAGCGGGACAGGAGCAGAGACCCAGTACTTC. Protein: CASSGTGAETQYF. V and J are TRBV7-9 and TRBJ2-5; 8 positions agree with TRBD1. Germline loops: CDR1 SEHNR, CDR2 FQNEAQ (reference sequence). The V segment lost 5 bases and the J segment 4 bases; nucleotides outside the gene matches: 3. This CDR3 is 13 amino acids long. Full variable domain (rest looked up from reference TRBV7-9 and TRBJ2-5): DTGVSQNPRHKITKRGQNVTFRCDPISEHNRLYWYRQTLGQGPEFLTYFQNEAQLEKSRLLSDRFSAERPKGSFSTLEIQRTEQGDSAMYLCASSGTGAETQYFGPGTRLLVL.

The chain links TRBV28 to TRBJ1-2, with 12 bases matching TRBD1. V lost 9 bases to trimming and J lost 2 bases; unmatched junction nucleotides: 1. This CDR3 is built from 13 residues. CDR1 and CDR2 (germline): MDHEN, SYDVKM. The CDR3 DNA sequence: TGTGCCAGGGGGACAGGGGGCAACTATGGCTACACCTTC. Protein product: CARGTGGNYGYTF.

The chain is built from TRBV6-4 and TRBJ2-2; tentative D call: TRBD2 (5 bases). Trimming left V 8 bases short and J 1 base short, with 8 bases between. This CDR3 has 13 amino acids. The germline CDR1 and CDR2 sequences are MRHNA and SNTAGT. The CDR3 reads CASQAGNTGELFF. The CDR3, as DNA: TGTGCCAGCCAGGCGGGGAACACCGGGGAGCTGTTTTTT.